The clone carrying this T cell receptor (beta chain) was recorded a few times. Antigen: not known. Additional DNA sequences in this sample encode the identical CDR3. Each sorted subset replicate got 200 ng genomic DNA, 25,000 to 35,000 genomes. Clones were sequenced by immunoSEQ multiplex PCR, and TCRdb holds only the in-frame ones, with some missing. Altogether a few million clones are present, more than 90% being singletons, with the ten largest covering around 0.15%. This record belongs to a study of shared clonotypes between healthy human individuals. Overall study: The study enrolled a couple of women and three men aged 18 to 49. Study-level results: Clonotypes shared by all four sorted-subset donors had higher generation probabilities than non-shared clonotypes. Sorted-subset sequencing was shown by rarefaction to be incomplete despite large depth.

V dropped 2 bases and J dropped 8 bases, with 7 bases sitting between them. The CDR3 is made up of 13 amino acids. CDR1 is LNHDA, CDR2 SQIVND, per germline (reference sequence). V usage is TRBV19 and J usage is TRBJ1-6; D gene uncertain. Material: naive CD4+ T cells sorted from blood. The subset is: CD45RA+ positively selected. The receptor was isolated from a man younger than 30 in good health. The CDR3 sequence is CASSITGDSPLHF. The DNA of the CDR3 is TGTGCCAGTAGTATAACGGGCGATTCACCCCTCCACTTT.